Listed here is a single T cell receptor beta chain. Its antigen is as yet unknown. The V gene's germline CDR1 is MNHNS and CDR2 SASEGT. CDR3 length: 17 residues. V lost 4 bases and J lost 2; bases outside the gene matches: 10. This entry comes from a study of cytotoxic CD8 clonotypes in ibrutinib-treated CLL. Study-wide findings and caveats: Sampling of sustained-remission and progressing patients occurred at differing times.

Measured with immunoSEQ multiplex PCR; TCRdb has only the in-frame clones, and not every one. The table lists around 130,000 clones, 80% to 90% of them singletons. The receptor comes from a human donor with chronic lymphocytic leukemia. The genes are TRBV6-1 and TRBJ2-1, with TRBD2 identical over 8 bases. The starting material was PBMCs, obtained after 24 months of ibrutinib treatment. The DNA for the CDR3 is TGTGCCAGCAGTGGGTGGACTAGCCTACCCGCCTACAATGAGCAGTTCTTC. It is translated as CASSGWTSLPAYNEQFF.